A selection of T cell receptor beta chains follows, all from one sample in a study of blood T cell repertoires in COVID-19. Clones were sequenced by immunoSEQ multiplex PCR, and TCRdb holds only the in-frame ones, with some missing. The sample yields approximately 140,000 clones, 84% seen once. What was sequenced was peripheral blood. The receptors stem from a man between 65 and 80 years old with acute or convalescent COVID-19. Each CDR3 is given with its conserved first and last residue. The D gene is left open where the match is weak. Rows may omit the clone size; those that give it use once, few, many or a size class.

abundance	j_gene	v_gene	d_gene	CDR3aa	CDR3nt
.	TRBJ1-3	TRBV9	.	CASSVGEGTLGNTIYF	TGTGCCAGCAGCGTAGGCGAGGGGACACTTGGGAACACCATATATTTT
.	TRBJ1-1	TRBV19	.	CASSGRQKEAFF	TGTGCCAGTAGCGGTAGACAGAAAGAAGCTTTCTTT
.	TRBJ2-3	TRBV5-1	TRBD2	CASSRLNSGAALSTDTQYF	TGCGCCAGCAGCCGGTTAAATAGCGGGGCCGCTCTGAGCACAGATACGCAGTATTTT
.	TRBJ2-3	TRBV7-3	.	CASSLLLAPTDTQYF	TGTGCCAGCAGCTTACTTTTAGCCCCCACAGATACGCAGTATTTT
.	TRBJ1-1	TRBV18	.	CASSLEANTEAFF	TGTGCCAGCTCCCTCGAAGCGAACACTGAAGCTTTCTTT
few	TRBJ1-2	TRBV10-3	TRBD1	CAISTGQGARSGYGYTF	TGTGCCATCAGTACGGGACAGGGGGCGAGGTCTGGCTATGGCTACACCTTC
.	TRBJ2-7	TRBV1	.	CTSSPQAKGGGRSEQYF	TGCACCAGCAGCCCCCAAGCGAAGGGAGGAGGCCGGAGCGAGCAGTACTTC
.	TRBJ2-7	TRBV11-2	.	CASSAQGYEQYF	TGTGCCAGCAGCGCCCAGGGCTACGAGCAGTACTTC
.	TRBJ2-7	TRBV30	TRBD1	CAWTRQGFGEQYF	TGTGCCTGGACGCGACAGGGGTTCGGCGAGCAGTACTTC
.	TRBJ1-2	TRBV6-4	TRBD1	CASRGQGGIGYTF	TGTGCCAGCAGGGGACAGGGGGGTATTGGCTACACCTTC
.	TRBJ2-5	TRBV19	.	CASSRGPRGWETQYF	TGTGCCAGTAGTCGTGGTCCAAGGGGCTGGGAGACCCAGTACTTC
.	TRBJ2-3	TRBV5-1	.	CASSLASRTYGTDTQYF	TGCGCCAGCAGCTTGGCGTCCAGGACTTACGGCACAGATACGCAGTATTTT